The following is a TCR beta chain sequence with its context. The antigen it binds to is not known. No base quality information exists; no much larger clone differs at one position. Library creation used 5' RACE. The sample was run on an Illumina HiSeq 2500. A second PCR of about 7 to 12 cycles was performed with a sample-barcoded 5' primer and a J-beta primer mix. A template-switch 5' adaptor carrying 12 random nucleotides introduced a unique molecular identifier onto each TCR beta cDNA molecule. Each sample yielded at least 2.5 million CDR3-containing paired-end reads. First-strand cDNA synthesis was performed from all RNA using the Mint cDNA synthesis kit, with priming by a TRBC-specific oligonucleotide. After uracil-DNA glycosylase treatment, a first 18-cycle PCR used universal primers M1SS and BC2_uni_R on all cDNA. From the authors' description of their analysis: For normalization, 1 million high-quality reads, each with a distinct molecular identifier, were randomly selected from each sample. Instead of being binned into consensus sequences, reads with shared molecular identifiers were discarded. MiTCR, with a Q25 quality threshold and the strictest error-elimination algorithm, was used for CDR3 identification, clonotype clustering and error correction. A nonparametric unseen species model with Euler transformation was used to estimate a lower bound on total TCR beta diversity. TCRdb trimmed the raw reads at Q25, called clones with MiXCR and kept productive beta chains. A single entry per CDR3 protein holds the most common genes and DNA from its merged rows. What appears here as the V and J calls and clone size reflects TCRdb's work, not the paper's. Recorded for this sample are approximately 800,000 distinct CDR3 sequences; roughly 25% of them occurred a single time. Together, the top ten hold more than 3% of the sample.

The germline V gene specifies MGHDK as CDR1 and SYGVNS as CDR2. CDR3 length: 16 amino acids, cysteine to phenylalanine. Only CDR3 DNA remains: 48 bases, in frame from the first base. From V the trimming removes 3 bases and from J it removes 2 bases, while the gene matches leave 7 bases of the junction unaccounted for. The donors were around 39 Caucasian individuals from Russia, aged roughly 6 to 90 years, who were systemically healthy. Around 10 milliliters of peripheral blood were collected from each donor into EDTA-treated Vacutainer tubes. PBMCs were isolated by Ficoll-Paque density-gradient centrifugation, with at least 6.5 million obtained per sample. Trizol reagent was used to extract total RNA from PBMCs, with at least 6 micrograms per sample. For every donor, an aliquot of PBMCs went through flow cytometry to measure the percentages of naive CD45RAhigh/CD27high T cells. The data stem from a study of blood T cells in healthy people across ages (dated by TCRdb to between 2015 and 2016). Some background on the complete study: Template switching captured roughly one uniquely barcoded TCR beta cDNA molecule per two T cells in model experiments. To track age-related changes in TCR beta repertoire diversity, the study relied on deep sequencing normalized with unique cDNA molecular identifiers. Donors were grouped into four age groups: young (average approximately 15 years), middle-aged (over 35), aged (roughly 62) and long-lived (less than 85). Two additional independent replicas of 1 million unique cDNA reads from the same blood draw were analyzed for two donors (one aged 18 to 30 and one aged 80 or older).

The paper as a whole reports these results and caveats: Since profiling was done on bulk unsorted PBMCs, naive and antigen-experienced compartments could not be conclusively compared. Donor CMV infection status was unknown, potentially confounding age-related changes in expanded clonotypes. Estimates of total diversity based on one million sequenced T cells were considered lower bounds and underestimates. There was a strong correlation between observed TCR beta diversity and the percentage of naive T cells measured by flow cytometry. Compared with the aged group, the long-lived group had more naive CD4+ T cells, fewer expanded clones and increased TCR diversity, a pattern suggesting age selection. As age increased, observed TCR beta diversity per million T cells dropped in a roughly linear way, and a significant reduction was already evident by age around 41.

This sample was also put to use in a study of T cells of mothers and their children. Reported in the second study: Nine systemically healthy Caucasian individuals, comprising three mothers and their six children, were included as donors. cDNA synthesis used all of the extracted RNA, with roughly 1.5 ug of RNA in each 15 ul reaction. In the second PCR, the M1S primer introduced both the sample barcodes and 2-4 random nucleotides. Over 8.5 million TCR beta CDR3 reads were obtained for each mother, and 2.5 million to 3 million reads were obtained for each child. Thymic selection shapes the output of TCR recombination in a similar way in related and unrelated pairs, and inherited differences have a minor effect. Normalized repertoire overlap was always slightly but never significantly higher in related than unrelated mother-child pairs. With a sensitivity of about 100 clones per million clonotypes, no persistent microchimeric T cell clones were detected. Deep NGS was used in the study to compare the TCR beta repertoires of mothers and children and to look for features that separate related mother-child pairs from unrelated individuals. On average, the children were approximately 11 +/- 4 years old, while the mothers were 40 +/- 4 years old. Libraries were sequenced on Illumina HiSeq 2000 with 100+100 nt paired-end reads after adapter ligation with NEBNext reagents. To prevent cross-contamination, the mother and child libraries were prepared a month apart and were sequenced in separate runs. For each donor, between about 500,000 and 2,200,000 distinct TCR beta clonotypes were identified. Naive TCR beta clonotypes were estimated from low-frequency clonotypes matched to each donor's FACS-determined naive share, without sorting.

Sequenced: blood. The clonotype comes from a boy aged 5-17 years in good health. The sequence is built from TRBV25-1 and TRBJ1-2, and 9 junction bases match TRBD1. The nucleotides read TGTGCCAGCAGTGACGACAGGGGGGGAACAAACTATGGCTACACCTTC. This encodes CASSDDRGGTNYGYTF.